This T cell receptor beta chain was retrieved from a study of Graves' ophthalmopathy and Graves' hyperthyroidism. Study information: Peripheral blood was collected at initial diagnosis, before any treatment.

Per the germline V gene, CDR1 is DFQATT and CDR2 is SNEGSKA (reference sequence). V dropped 6 bases and J dropped 0 bases, with 12 bases sitting between them. This CDR3 is 13 amino acids long. TCR beta CDR3 regions were amplified from RNA transcripts. RT-PCR in the first round used HTBI primers; a second-round multiplex PCR followed. TCRdb independently ran MiXCR on the multiplex PCR reads; one entry per CDR3 protein. The sample lists roughly 400,000 distinct CDR3 sequences, 18% seen once, with 1.5% to 2% in the top ten. This clonotype was picked up many times. The receptor's source is a woman under 30 with Graves' ophthalmopathy. The rearrangement links TRBV20-1 to TRBJ2-7; D perhaps matches TRBD1 (6 bases). The sequenced sample was peripheral blood. CDR3 loop: CSAPTDSSYEQYF. The CDR3 DNA sequence: TGCAGTGCCCCAACGGACAGCTCCTACGAGCAGTACTTC.